This T cell receptor (beta chain) was recorded in a study of blood T cell repertoires in COVID-19. Overall study: The United States, Italy and Spain provided the acute and convalescent COVID-19 samples. In each case, the material was cDNA or gDNA derived from T cells, B-cell-depleted T cells, or PBMCs.

The protocol was immunoSEQ multiplex PCR, while the TCRdb copy is restricted to in-frame clones and leaves out a portion. The sample carries approximately 280,000 clones, less than 85% recorded once. After removal of 6 bases from V and 4 bases from J, the junction contained 6 bases not matched to a gene. Per the germline V gene, CDR1 is MDHEN and CDR2 is SYDVKM. The CDR3 sequence is 14 residues long. With regard to this clone: Given a much more abundant clone one base away, this may be a read error. Other DNA sequences in the same sample also yield this CDR3.

Seattle enrolled patients during active infection and tracked them longitudinally. V and J are TRBV28 and TRBJ1-2; 9 bases line up with TRBD1. This sequence was found in a human donor with COVID-19, enrolled during active disease. The donor label of this sample is uncertain. The sample taken for sequencing was peripheral blood. The CDR3 nucleotides are TGTGCCAGCAGGACGGGACAGGGTACCTATGGCTACACCTTC. The encoded protein is CASRTGQGTYGYTF.